This T cell receptor (beta chain) stems from a study of siplizumab effects on memory and regulatory T cells. In the case of this clone: Its antigen is unidentified.

Only in-frame clones appear in the TCRdb table, and some are missing; sequencing was by immunoSEQ multiplex PCR. The sample yields roughly 68,000 clones, just over 95% seen once. Trimming cost V 3 bases and J 3 bases, with 10 bases left between them. This CDR3 comprises 13 residues. Germline V gene lookup returns CDR1 SGHNT and CDR2 YYREEE (reference sequence). Findings of the study overall: In controls, 25% to 30% of mappable alloreactive CD4+ clones were Treg-derived on average, versus roughly 74% with siplizumab. A minor share of alloreactive clones matched unstimulated subsets. The naive T cell population seemed more diverse than memory cells and seemed a major contributor to the alloresponse.

This sequence was found in a human donor in good health. The rearrangement links TRBV5-4 to TRBJ2-7; possibly TRBD1 for D (6 bases). Sequencing was performed on naive CD8+ T cells sorted from blood. DNA for the CDR3: TGTGCCAGCAGCTCCTCACAGGGCTACGAGCAGTACTTC. Amino acids: CASSSSQGYEQYF.